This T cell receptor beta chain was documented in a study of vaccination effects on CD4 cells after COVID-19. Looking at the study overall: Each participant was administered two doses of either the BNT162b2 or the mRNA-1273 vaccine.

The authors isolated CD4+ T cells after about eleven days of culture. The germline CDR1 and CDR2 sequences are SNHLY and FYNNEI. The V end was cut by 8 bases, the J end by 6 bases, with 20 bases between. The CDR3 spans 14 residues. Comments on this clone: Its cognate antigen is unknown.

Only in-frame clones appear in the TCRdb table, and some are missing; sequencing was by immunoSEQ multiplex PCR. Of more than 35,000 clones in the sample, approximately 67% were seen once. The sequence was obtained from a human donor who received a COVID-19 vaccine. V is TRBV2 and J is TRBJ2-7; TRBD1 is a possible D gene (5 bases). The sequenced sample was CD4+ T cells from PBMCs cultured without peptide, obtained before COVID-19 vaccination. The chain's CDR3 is CASSTQAGSVEQYF. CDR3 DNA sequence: TGTGCCAGCTCAACCCAGGCAGGGTCGGTCGAGCAGTACTTC.